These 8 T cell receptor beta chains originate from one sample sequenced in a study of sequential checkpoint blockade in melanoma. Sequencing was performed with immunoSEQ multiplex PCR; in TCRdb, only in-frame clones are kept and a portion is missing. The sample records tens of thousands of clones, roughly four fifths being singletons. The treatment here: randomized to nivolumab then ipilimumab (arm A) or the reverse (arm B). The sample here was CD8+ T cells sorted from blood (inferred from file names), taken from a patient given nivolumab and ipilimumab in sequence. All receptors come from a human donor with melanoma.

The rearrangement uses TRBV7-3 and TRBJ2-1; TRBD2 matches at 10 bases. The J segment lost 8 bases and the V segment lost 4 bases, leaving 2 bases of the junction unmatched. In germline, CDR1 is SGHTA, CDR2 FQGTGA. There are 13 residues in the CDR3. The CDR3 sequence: CASSSGLADEQFF. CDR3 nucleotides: TGTGCCAGCAGCTCCGGACTAGCGGATGAGCAGTTCTTC.

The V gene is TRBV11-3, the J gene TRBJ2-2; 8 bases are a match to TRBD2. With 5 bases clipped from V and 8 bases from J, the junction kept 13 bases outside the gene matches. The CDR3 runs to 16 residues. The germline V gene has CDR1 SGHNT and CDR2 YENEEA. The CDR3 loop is CASSLRTSPKGGELFF. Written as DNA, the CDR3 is TGTGCCAGCAGCCTACGGACTAGCCCTAAGGGGGGGGAGCTGTTTTTT.

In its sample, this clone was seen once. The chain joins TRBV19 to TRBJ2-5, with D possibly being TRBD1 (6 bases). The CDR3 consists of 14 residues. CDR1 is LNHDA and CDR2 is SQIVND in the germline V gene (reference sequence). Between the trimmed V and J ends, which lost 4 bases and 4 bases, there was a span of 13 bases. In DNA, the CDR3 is TGTGCCAGTAGTACTACATGGGGGCCAGAGACCCAGTACTTC. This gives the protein CASSTTWGPETQYF.

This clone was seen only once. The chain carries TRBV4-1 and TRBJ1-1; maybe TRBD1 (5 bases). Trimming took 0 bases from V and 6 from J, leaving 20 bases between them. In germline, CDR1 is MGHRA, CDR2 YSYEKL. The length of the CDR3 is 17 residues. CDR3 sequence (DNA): TGCGCCAGCAGCCAAGATCCTGGGGGGGTTCTACAACCTGAAGCTTTCTTT. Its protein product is CASSQDPGGVLQPEAFF.

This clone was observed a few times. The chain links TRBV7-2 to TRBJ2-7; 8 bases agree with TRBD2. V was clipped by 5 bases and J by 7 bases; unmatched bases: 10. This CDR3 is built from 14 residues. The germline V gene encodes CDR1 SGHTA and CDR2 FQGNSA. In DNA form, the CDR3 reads TGTGCCAGCAGCAATCGTCGGGAGGGCCCAGAGCAGTACTTC. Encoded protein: CASSNRREGPEQYF.

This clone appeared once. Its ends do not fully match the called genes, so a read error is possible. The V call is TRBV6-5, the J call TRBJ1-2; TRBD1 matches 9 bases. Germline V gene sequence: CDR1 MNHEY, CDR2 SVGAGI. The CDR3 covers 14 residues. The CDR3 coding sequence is TGTGCCAGCAGTTACGGGACAGGGTATTATGGCTGCACCTTC. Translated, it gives CASSYGTGYYGCTF.

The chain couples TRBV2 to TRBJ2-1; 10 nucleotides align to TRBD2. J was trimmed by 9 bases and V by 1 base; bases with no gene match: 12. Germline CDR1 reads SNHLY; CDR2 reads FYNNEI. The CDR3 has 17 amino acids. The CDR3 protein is CASSEGQRRLAGAEQFF. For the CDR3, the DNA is TGTGCCAGCAGTGAAGGACAAAGGAGGCTAGCGGGAGCTGAGCAGTTCTTC.

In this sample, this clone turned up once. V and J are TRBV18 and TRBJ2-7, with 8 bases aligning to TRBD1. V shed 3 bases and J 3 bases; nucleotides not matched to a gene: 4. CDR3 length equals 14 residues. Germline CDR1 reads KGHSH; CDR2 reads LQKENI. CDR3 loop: CASSPRTGNYEQYF. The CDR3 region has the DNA TGTGCCAGCTCACCCAGGACAGGGAACTACGAGCAGTACTTC.